This TCR beta chain was observed in a study of blood T cell repertoires in COVID-19 (dated by TCRdb to between 2020 and 2021). Study-wide context: Collaborator samples came from the United States, Italy and Spain and covered acute and convalescent phases of COVID-19. HLA class I and class II types, where available, came from metadata supplied by the sample provider rather than from assay-based typing. Samples came from the ongoing ImmuneRACE study (first 160 participants) plus 1,254 subjects from 6 global collaborators. A freely available public database, intended as a resource for researchers studying the immune response to SARS-CoV-2, is where the repertoires were released. Nearly every sample came with metadata listing a de-identified subject ID, COVID-19 status, age in years and sex. Deeply sampled blood TCRbeta repertoires from subjects exposed to, actively infected with, or recovered from COVID-19 were included in the dataset. The material from the prospective study consisted of cDNA or gDNA derived from T cells, B-cell-depleted T cells, or PBMCs. The paper as a whole reports these results and caveats: The amount of clinical and demographic metadata varied by source and participant and was provided uncurated.

TCRbeta CDR3 regions were amplified from genomic DNA by means of the immunoSEQ Assay, a bias-controlled multiplex PCR. The authors' analysis ran thus. Within the assay, amplification of reference gene primers was used to estimate how many nucleated cells each sample contained. To quantify the absolute abundance of each unique TCRbeta CDR3 rearrangement, sequence reads were collapsed and filtered. For each sample, productive Simpson clonality was calculated as the square root of Simpson's diversity index over productive rearrangements. Entries here come from immuneACCESS through TCRdb and include only in-frame sequences with V and J called. Some clones fail to appear in such tables; in the studies checked, an unresolved V gene covers under half of the shortfall, and the cause of the remainder is unknown. V, J and clone size were drawn from that table, and D and trimming were deduced from the DNA. The sample records under 25,000 clones, nearly 90% of which are singletons. Jointly, the top ten make up over 7% of the sample.

Ends trimmed: V by 5 bases, J by 4 bases; bases unmatched to a gene: 12. Inclusive of the bounding cysteine and phenylalanine, the CDR3 is 17 residues long. The sequence is cut down to CDR3 DNA, 51 bases in frame from base 1. Via the germline V gene, CDR1 is MDHEN and CDR2 SYDVKM. Collaborating institutions collected whole blood in K2EDTA tubes following their own protocols. For TCRbeta analysis, collaborators shipped samples in one of three forms: frozen whole blood, isolated PBMCs, or DNA extracted from either of those sample types. Regarding this clone: The target of this receptor is not known. The sample holds no much larger clone one base away, and base qualities are not on file.

The rearranged chain carries TRBV28 and TRBJ1-2, and 11 bases in between align with TRBD1. This receptor was taken from a human donor with active COVID-19. The donor label of this sample is uncertain. The sample was peripheral blood. The nucleotide sequence reads TGTGCCAGCAGTCCCTTTTCCGGGACAGGGGGGATCTATGGCTACACCTTC. It encodes CASSPFSGTGGIYGYTF.